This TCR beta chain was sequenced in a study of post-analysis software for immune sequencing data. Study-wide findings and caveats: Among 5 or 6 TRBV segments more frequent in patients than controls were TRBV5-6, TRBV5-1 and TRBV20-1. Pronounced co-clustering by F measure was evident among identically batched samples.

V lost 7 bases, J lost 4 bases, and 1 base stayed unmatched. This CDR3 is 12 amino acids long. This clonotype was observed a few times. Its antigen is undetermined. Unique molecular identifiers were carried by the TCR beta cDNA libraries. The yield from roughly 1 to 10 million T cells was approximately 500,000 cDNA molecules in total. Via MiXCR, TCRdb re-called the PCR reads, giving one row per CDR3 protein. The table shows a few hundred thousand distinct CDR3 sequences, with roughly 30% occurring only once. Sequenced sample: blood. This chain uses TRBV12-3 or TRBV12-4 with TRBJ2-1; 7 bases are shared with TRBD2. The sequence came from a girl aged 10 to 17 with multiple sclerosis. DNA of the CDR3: TGTGCCAGCAAGCGGGGATACAATGAGCAGTTCTTC. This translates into CASKRGYNEQFF.